This note documents a single TCR beta chain sequence. Its antigen is as yet unknown. V shed 5 bases and J 4 bases; nucleotides not matched to a gene: 3. Germline values: CDR1 SGHTS, CDR2 YDEGEE. This CDR3 contains 13 residues. The repertoire was sequenced with immunoSEQ multiplex PCR; TCRdb's copy has only in-frame clones and lacks some. Here the sample spans around 120,000 clones, 85% to 90% being singletons. These data come from a study of PD-1 blockade in mismatch repair-deficient tumors. Study-wide background: Patients had around 12 mismatch repair-deficient cancer types, all previously treated and progressing. Broader study findings: Rapid post-treatment expansion, then contraction, generally preceding radiologic response, marked tumor-resident clones.

The rearrangement links TRBV5-8 to TRBJ2-1; 7 bases map to TRBD1. The material sequenced was peripheral blood, taken 44 weeks after starting pembrolizumab. The TCR was taken from an adult with mismatch repair-deficient cancer. CDR3 sequence reads: CASSRDSYNEQFF. The CDR3 DNA reads as TGTGCCAGCAGTCGGGACAGTTACAATGAGCAGTTCTTC.